This T cell receptor beta chain stems from a study of PD-L1 blockade in urothelial cancer. The wider study: Analyses used blood from 3 weeks (second dose) and 6 weeks after treatment start. Counts from blood samples showed a median of about 150,000 T cells.

Every PCR received spiked-in synthetic TCR analog templates. Clones were sequenced by immunoSEQ multiplex PCR, and TCRdb holds only the in-frame ones, with some missing. The sample holds about 39,000 clones, 90% to 95% seen once. Turning to this clone: The antigen remains unidentified.

Described time point: pretreatment peripheral blood. The study, taken as a whole, reports: Below-median pretreatment blood TCR clonality predicted better survival.

The sample here was PBMCs, taken around atezolizumab (anti-PD-L1) treatment. This TCR derives from a woman in her sixties or seventies with urothelial cancer.

The chain's CDR3 is CASSLAQGTGELFF. CDR3 bases: TGCGCCAGCAGCTTGGCCCAGGGTACCGGGGAGCTGTTTTTT. The V gene is TRBV5-1, the J gene TRBJ2-2; the D gene is possibly TRBD1 (5 bases). V lost 0 bases and J lost 5, with 8 bases in between. The CDR3 spans 14 residues. Germline V gives CDR1 SGHRS, CDR2 YFSETQ.